A selection of T cell receptor beta chains follows, all from one sample in a study of blood T cell repertoires in COVID-19. Sequencing used immunoSEQ multiplex PCR; TCRdb keeps in-frame clones, though not all of them. The sample lists 15,000 to 18,000 clones, 86% seen once, with 40% to 60% in the top ten. The sample comprised peripheral blood. The receptor source for this set is a man aged 55 to 69 with acute or convalescent COVID-19. Each CDR3 is given with its conserved first and last residue. A row's size may be missing; if present it is once, few, many or a size class.

>.|TRBV5-5
CASSHPGLSSYEQYF
>.|TRBV29-1
CSVVRQDMTTEQFF
>.|TRBV6-5
CASNRQGNLQETQYF
>.|TRBV6-5
CASRHDSGNEKLFF
>once|TRBV9
CASSVGTDAEKLFF
>.|TRBV4-3
CASSQARDRVGNSPLHF
>.|TRBV27
CASSSLPGGDYGYTF
>.|TRBV19
CASSTGVSGANVLTF
>.|TRBV5-1
CASSLDRVSPNTGELFF
>.|TRBV14
CAIVTGKKTQYF
>.|TRBV27
CASSLEAGEGEQFF
>.|TRBV9
CASSVGQGDSPLHF
>.|TRBV7-9
CASSLARETYEQYF
>.|TRBV3-1/TRBV3-2
CASSQVQNSPLHF
>.|TRBV6-5
CASSRQGSYEQYF
>.|TRBV12-2
CASRLRGGRGEQPQHF
>.|TRBV6-6
CASRYGQGGYEQYF
>.|TRBV28
CASSLGGLAGLTGELFF
>.|TRBV7-9
CASSSSRYNEQFF
>.|TRBV3-1/TRBV3-2
CASSRDNHGYTF
>.|TRBV4-3
CASSHEAGGSGELFF
>.|TRBV6-5
CASSYRGGLNEKLFF
>once|TRBV7-3
CASSLGTRSTDTQYF
>.|TRBV7-9
CASSFLPQSTEQYF
>.|TRBV27
CASSFSWERSNSPLHF
>.|TRBV29-1
CSVASGTREPQHF
>.|TRBV27
CASHPGLFTGELFF
>.|TRBV9
CASSPTPTTGGYGYTF
>.|TRBV18
CASSPSTDTQYF
>.|TRBV30
CAWSSSGTSGGAGETQYF
>few|TRBV5-1
CASSLLQVNTEAFF
>.|TRBV7-9
CASSLGSTSDEQFF
>.|TRBV19
CASSIAAGGLTEAFF
>.|TRBV7-3
CASSGGNAGETQYF
>.|TRBV27
CASSLSERGGATDTQYF
>.|TRBV6-5
CASSQSGHSYEQYF
>.|TRBV9
CASSVGTSAITDTQYF
>.|TRBV5-1
CASSSGRAPGDTQYF
>.|TRBV7-9
CASSLSTGGETEAFF
>.|TRBV5-1
CASRLAGVGSSYEQYF
>.|TRBV7-8
CASSLAQGAYNEQFF
>.|TRBV5-1
CASSLAGSSGNTIYF
>.|TRBV2
CASSERRGSDGANVLTF
>few|TRBV18
CASSPMGRNTEAFF
>.|TRBV4-3
CASSQDLLAGGRNEQFF
>.|TRBV10-1
CASRTAGGDTQYF
>.|TRBV5-4
CASSQGTGKRADTQYF
>.|TRBV24-1
CATSDIISQETQYF
>.|TRBV4-1
CASSQDRRQGTPYEQYF
>.|TRBV6-5
CASSYASGGTDTQYF
>.|TRBV11-1
CASSSQRQGRTEAFF
>.|TRBV5-6
CASSSSSRGAQHF
>.|TRBV9
CASSVVQGYEAFF